This T cell receptor (beta chain) was recorded in a study of shared clonotypes between healthy human individuals. Study information: Each donor contributed plates that comprised three CD4 naive, three CD4 memory, two CD8 naive and one CD8 memory.

V lost 7 bases and J lost 4, with 20 bases in between. Germline loops: CDR1 LNHDA, CDR2 SQIVND (reference sequence). The CDR3 consists of 16 residues. About this clone: No antigen is known for it.

Study results and caveats: Generally, naive subsets came out with larger estimated richness than memory subsets. Rarefaction exposed incomplete sorted-subset sequencing despite large depth.

Generated by immunoSEQ multiplex PCR, the TCRdb table keeps only in-frame clones and is missing some. This table holds around 2,000,000 clones, roughly 94% found once. The sequence came from a man aged 18 to 29 in good health. Sequencing was carried out using naive CD4+ T cells sorted from blood. Subset meaning: CD45RA+ positively selected. The V gene is TRBV19, the J gene TRBJ1-5, with D possibly being TRBD1 (6 bases). CDR3 sequence: CASTTGGWTPNQPQHF. As DNA, the CDR3 is TGTGCCAGTACCACGGGGGGCTGGACCCCTAATCAGCCCCAGCATTTT.